This T cell receptor (beta chain) was sequenced during a study of glioma-infiltrating T cells after dendritic cell vaccination. Study-wide points: Higher pretreatment TIL content predicted longer progression-free time and survival.

Amplification used 60 V beta primers and 13 J beta primers. The repertoire was sequenced with immunoSEQ multiplex PCR; TCRdb's copy has only in-frame clones and lacks some. Counted here are approximately 90,000 clones, about 83% occurring once; the ten biggest clones make up over 2.5%. The sample holds one count of this clone. What it binds is unknown. Sequencing was performed on blood, taken before dendritic cell vaccination. This TCR was recovered from a human donor with glioblastoma.

The CDR3 is CASYGRAGETQYF. CDR3 bases: TGCGCCAGCTATGGGAGGGCCGGGGAGACCCAGTACTTC. The chain recombines TRBV10-2 with TRBJ2-5, with 7 bases matching TRBD2. Germline values: CDR1 WSHSY, CDR2 SAAADI. The V gene end was trimmed by 8 bases and the J gene end by 5 bases; junction bases not matched to a gene: 8. The CDR3 is 13 residues long.